This TCR beta chain was observed in a study of lymphopenia after photon versus proton radiotherapy. Data came from immunoSEQ multiplex PCR; TCRdb stores just in-frame clones and leaves some out. The sample lists about 58,000 clones; 65% to 85% were seen once. V was cut by 6 bases and J by 7 bases, with 18 bases left in between. The CDR3 length is 15 residues. CDR1 MNHEY and CDR2 SVGAGI come from the germline V gene. Study results and limitations: Larger post-nadir TCR diversity loss correlated inversely with survival in deceased patients.

About this clone: Its antigen remains unknown.

This rearrangement joins TRBV6-5 to TRBJ2-2; a possible D gene is TRBD1 (5 bases). This specimen consisted of peripheral blood, obtained from a patient treated with proton-based radiotherapy. This clonotype originated in a man aged 60 to 69 with pancreatic cancer. DNA for the CDR3: TGTGCCAGCAGCCAGGCAGGGAATGGGAACGGGGAGCTGTTTTTT. It is translated as CASSQAGNGNGELFF.